The TCR beta chain under discussion was sequenced for a study of T cells in Graves' hyperthyroidism and ophthalmopathy. Study overall: Peripheral blood was collected at initial diagnosis, before any treatment. Overall study results and limits: Blood samples included most of the expanded thyroid clonotypes exceeding 0.001.

The authors deemed Graves' hyperthyroidism stable absent ophthalmopathy progression within 18 months. Clinical symptoms, serum thyroxine, TRAb, thyroid ultrasound and orbital computed tomography informed diagnoses. This clonotype was seen many times. Antigen specificity is unknown. It was RNA transcripts that yielded the amplified TCR beta CDR3 regions. TCR CDR3 regions were first amplified by RT-PCR with HTBI primers. TCRdb recomputed calls from the multiplex PCR reads with MiXCR, one row per CDR3 protein. The sample lists more than 300,000 distinct CDR3 sequences, approximately 14% occurring once. The sequence was collected from a woman under 40 with Graves' hyperthyroidism. The sample was blood.

This CDR3 reads CASRKSSGGLSGNTIYF. CDR3 nucleotides: TGTGCCAGCAGGAAGTCCTCCGGGGGACTCTCTGGAAACACCATATATTTT. The V gene is TRBV27, the J gene TRBJ1-3; D is perhaps TRBD1 (5 bases). Trimming removed 6 bases at V and 0 bases at J, with 18 bases between. This CDR3 region has 17 residues. Germline loops: CDR1 MNHEY, CDR2 SMNVEV (reference sequence).